A single sample gave rise to the 8 T cell receptor beta chains below, sequenced in a study of identical twins. From the 5' RACE reads, TCRdb called clonotypes with MiXCR, one entry per CDR3 protein. The profile shows around 1.7 million distinct CDR3 sequences, about 30% of them singletons. Specimen: cord blood. The receptors were gathered from a newborn girl in good health.

The chain couples TRBV11-3 to TRBJ2-3; 12 bases are a match to TRBD2. The CDR3 is 16 amino acids. V shed 3 bases, J shed 7 bases, and the junction held 8 bases outside the gene matches. Germline loops: CDR1 SGHNT, CDR2 YENEEA. CDR3 protein: CASSLGLAGGPNTQYF. In nucleotides, the CDR3 is TGTGCCAGCAGCTTGGGGCTAGCGGGAGGGCCAAATACGCAGTATTTT.

This clonotype was detected many times. The genes are TRBV21-1 and TRBJ2-7; no check of the table's D call, TRBD2, against the DNA was made. TRBV21-1 is reported as a pseudogene. This CDR3 comprises 15 residues. The CDR3 protein is CASRNTPTSDHEQYF. Written as DNA, the CDR3 is TGTGCCAGCCGAAATACCCCGACTAGCGACCACGAGCAGTACTTC.

The chain joins TRBV11-3 to TRBJ1-2, with TRBD1 as a possible D gene (5 bases). The CDR3 has 14 residues. V was cut by 8 bases and J by 6 bases, with 19 bases left in between. Germline V gene lookup returns CDR1 SGHNT and CDR2 YENEEA. DNA of the CDR3: TGTGCCAGCGCTTCTCGAAGGATGGGGGATGGCTACACCTTC. Amino acids: CASASRRMGDGYTF.

This clonotype was seen a handful of times. The chain links TRBV24-1 to TRBJ2-5; D is ambiguous. The germline gives CDR1 KGHDR, CDR2 SFDVKD. This CDR3 region has 14 residues. The germline V and J ends were trimmed by 8 bases and 3 bases, with 15 bases remaining between them. The CDR3 loop is CATIRTGAEETQYF. The CDR3 DNA sequence: TGTGCCACCATTCGGACCGGAGCCGAAGAGACCCAGTACTTC.

This chain connects TRBV20-1 to TRBJ2-1; the D gene is possibly TRBD2 (5 bases). With the DNA end fitting TRBJ2-7 better, the J assignment may be wrong. Looked up from germline, CDR1 is DFQATT and CDR2 is SNEGSKA (reference sequence). CDR3 length: 14 amino acids. CDR3 region: CSARDLAIYNEQYF. DNA of the CDR3: TGCAGTGCTAGAGATCTAGCTATTTACAATGAGCAGTACTTC.

V is TRBV30 and J is TRBJ1-2; no clear D. The germline CDR1 and CDR2 sequences are GTSNPN and SVGIG (reference sequence). The CDR3 sequence is 12 residues long. V lost 0 bases and J lost 5, with 7 bases in between. The CDR3 spells CAWSVLLYGYTF. CDR3 sequence (DNA): TGTGCCTGGAGTGTACTCCTTTATGGCTACACCTTC.

This clonotype was observed once. Mismatch with germline at one junction end may stem from a read error. V is TRBV7-2 and J is TRBJ1-5; TRBD1 might be the D (5 bases). This CDR3 region has 13 residues. Germline lookup yields CDR1 SGHTA and CDR2 FQGNSA. The CDR3 loop reads CASSVSRDQPRHF. The CDR3 DNA reads TGTGCCAGCAGCGTATCCAGGGATCAGCCCCGGCATTTT.

J is TRBJ1-1 and V is TRBV6-5; 7 bases align to TRBD1. With 5 bases clipped from V and 0 bases from J, the junction kept 9 bases outside the gene matches. Germline CDR1 MNHEY, CDR2 SVGAGI. This CDR3 has 16 residues. This CDR3 reads CASSRDRQGLNTEAFF. The CDR3 DNA is TGTGCCAGCAGTAGGGACCGACAGGGCCTGAACACTGAAGCTTTCTTT.